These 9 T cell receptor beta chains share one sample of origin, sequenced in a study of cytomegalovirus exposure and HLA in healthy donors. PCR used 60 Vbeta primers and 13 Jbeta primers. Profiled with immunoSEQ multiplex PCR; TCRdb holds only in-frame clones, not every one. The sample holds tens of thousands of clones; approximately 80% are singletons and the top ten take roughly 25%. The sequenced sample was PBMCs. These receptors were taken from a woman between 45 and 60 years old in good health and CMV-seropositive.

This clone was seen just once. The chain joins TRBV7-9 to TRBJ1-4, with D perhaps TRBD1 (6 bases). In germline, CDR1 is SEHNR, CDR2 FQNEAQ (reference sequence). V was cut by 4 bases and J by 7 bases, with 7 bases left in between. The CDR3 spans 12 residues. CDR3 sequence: CASSSDSEKLFF. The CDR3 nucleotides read TGTGCCAGCAGCTCGGACAGTGAAAAACTGTTTTTT.

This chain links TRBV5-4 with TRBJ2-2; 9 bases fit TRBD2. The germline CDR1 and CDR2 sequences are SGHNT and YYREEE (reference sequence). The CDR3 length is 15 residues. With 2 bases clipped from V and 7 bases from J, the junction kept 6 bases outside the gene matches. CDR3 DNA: TGTGCCAGCAGCTTCGAGCGGGGGGCGGGCGGGGAGCTGTTTTTT. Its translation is CASSFERGAGGELFF.

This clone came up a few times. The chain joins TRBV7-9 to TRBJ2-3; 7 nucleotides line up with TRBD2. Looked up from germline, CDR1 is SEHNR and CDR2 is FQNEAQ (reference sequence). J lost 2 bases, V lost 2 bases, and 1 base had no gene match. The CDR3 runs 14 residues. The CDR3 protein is CASSLTSVTDTQYF. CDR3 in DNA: TGTGCCAGCAGCTTAACTAGCGTCACAGATACGCAGTATTTT.

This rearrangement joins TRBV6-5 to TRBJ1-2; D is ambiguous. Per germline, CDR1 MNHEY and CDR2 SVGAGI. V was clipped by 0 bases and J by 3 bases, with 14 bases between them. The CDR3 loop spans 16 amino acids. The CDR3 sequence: CASSYSSQQSYYGYTF. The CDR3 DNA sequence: TGTGCCAGCAGTTACTCTTCGCAACAGAGCTACTATGGCTACACCTTC.

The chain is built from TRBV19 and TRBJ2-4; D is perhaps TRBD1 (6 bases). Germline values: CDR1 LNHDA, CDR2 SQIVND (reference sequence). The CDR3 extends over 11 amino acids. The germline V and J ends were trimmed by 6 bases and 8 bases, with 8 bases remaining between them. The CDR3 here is CASRTGYIQYF. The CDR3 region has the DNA TGTGCCAGTAGGACAGGCTACATTCAGTACTTC.

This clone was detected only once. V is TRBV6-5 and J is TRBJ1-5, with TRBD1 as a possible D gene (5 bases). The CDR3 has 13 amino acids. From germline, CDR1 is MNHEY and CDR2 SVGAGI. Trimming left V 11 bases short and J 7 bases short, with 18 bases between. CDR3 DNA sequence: TGTGCCGCCCGGGGGGTAAACGAACAGCCCCAGCATTTT. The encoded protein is CAARGVNEQPQHF.

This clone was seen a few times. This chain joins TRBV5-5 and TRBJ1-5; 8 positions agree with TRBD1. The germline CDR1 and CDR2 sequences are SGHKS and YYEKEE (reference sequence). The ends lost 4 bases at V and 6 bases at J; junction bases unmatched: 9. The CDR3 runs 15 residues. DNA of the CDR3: TGTGCCAGCAGCCCGGACAGGGTTATCGGTCAGCCCCAGCATTTT. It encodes CASSPDRVIGQPQHF.

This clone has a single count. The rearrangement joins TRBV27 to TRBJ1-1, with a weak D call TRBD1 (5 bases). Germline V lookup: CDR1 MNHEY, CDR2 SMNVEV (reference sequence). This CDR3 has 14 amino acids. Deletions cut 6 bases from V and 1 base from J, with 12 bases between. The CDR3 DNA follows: TGTGCCAGCAGCCTCCGGAGGGGGAACACTGAAGCTTTCTTT. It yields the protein CASSLRRGNTEAFF.

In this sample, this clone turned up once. CDR3 DNA sequence: TGTGCCATCAGTGAGTCGGGGCTTACTAATGAAAAACTGTTTTTT. This encodes CAISESGLTNEKLFF. V is TRBV10-3 and J is TRBJ1-4, with a possible D match to TRBD1 (5 bases). The V and J ends lost 0 bases and 2 bases respectively, with 7 bases between them. The CDR3 loop spans 15 amino acids. Germline values: CDR1 ENHRY, CDR2 SYGVKD.